The 25 T cell receptor beta chains below all came from one sample that was sequenced in a study of CD8 T cells in Susac syndrome. With random hexamers, 0.5 to 1 ug RNA was reverse transcribed. TCRdb itself ran the immunoSEQ multiplex PCR reads through MiXCR, one entry per CDR3 protein. The repertoire holds 200,000 to 250,000 distinct CDR3 sequences, with around 93% as singletons. The source material was CD4+ T cells from PBMCs. Source of these receptors: a human donor with multiple sclerosis.

This clonotype came up once. The V and J genes are TRBV28 and TRBJ1-1, with a weak D call TRBD1 (5 bases). CDR3 length equals 15 residues. Germline V gene data show CDR1 as MDHEN and CDR2 as SYDVKM. V lost 7 bases, J lost 3 bases, and 18 bases lay in between. The CDR3 DNA reads as TGTGCCAGCACCCTTTGGGGCGGATCGCACACTGAAGCTTTCTTT. Translated, it gives CASTLWGGSHTEAFF.

This clonotype has more than one count but fewer than ten. The CDR3 sequence is CASSPRQGEGYTF. CDR3 nucleotides: TGTGCCAGCTCACCACGACAGGGCGAAGGCTACACCTTC. The J gene is TRBJ1-2, the V gene TRBV18, with 7 bases matching TRBD1. The CDR3 is 13 amino acids. Germline V gene data show CDR1 as KGHSH and CDR2 as LQKENI. V gave up 1 base and J gave up 8 bases; unmatched junction bases: 4.

This chain uses TRBV10-3 with TRBJ2-7, with 9 bases fitting TRBD2. This CDR3 has 15 residues. From germline, CDR1 is ENHRY and CDR2 SYGVKD. Losses at the gene ends were 3 bases for V and 2 bases for J; bases not matched to a gene: 5. CDR3 sequence: CAISEWREGPYEQYV. The CDR3 DNA follows: TGTGCCATCAGTGAATGGCGGGAGGGACCCTACGAGCAGTACGTC.

This clonotype was recorded a few times. The chain links TRBV30 to TRBJ2-5; D is uncertain. The CDR3 is 12 residues long. V was shortened by 2 bases and J by 4 bases, with 8 bases between the two germline ends. Germline CDR1 reads GTSNPN; CDR2 reads SVGIG (reference sequence). Here the CDR3 reads CAWSSGGETQYF. Here the CDR3 DNA reads TGTGCCTGGAGTTCCGGCGGAGAGACCCAGTACTTC.

The rearrangement uses TRBV20-1 and TRBJ2-7; D is unclear. In germline, CDR1 is DFQATT, CDR2 SNEGSKA (reference sequence). The V and J ends lost 5 bases and 3 bases respectively, with 14 bases between them. The CDR3 totals 13 residues. This CDR3 is CSASPAVYYEQYV. The CDR3 coding sequence is TGCAGTGCTTCCCCCGCAGTTTACTACGAGCAGTACGTC.

The chain has TRBV6-6 and TRBJ2-7; D assignment may be TRBD1 or TRBD2 (5 bases each). V was clipped by 5 bases and J by 5 bases, with 10 bases between them. Germline CDR1 reads MNHNY; CDR2 reads SVGAGI (reference sequence). This CDR3 spans 12 amino acids. This CDR3 is CASSLGTNEQYV. The DNA for the CDR3 is TGTGCCAGCAGTCTAGGGACCAACGAGCAGTACGTC.

This clonotype was detected once. The chain recombines TRBV20-1 with TRBJ1-6; tentatively, D is TRBD1 (6 bases). Per the germline V gene, CDR1 is DFQATT and CDR2 is SNEGSKA (reference sequence). Trimming took 4 bases from V and 10 from J, leaving 17 bases between them. The CDR3 loop spans 14 amino acids. CDR3 region: CSAKVLGHSSPLHF. In nucleotides, the CDR3 is TGCAGTGCTAAGGTCCTGGGACACTCCTCACCCCTCCACTTT.

The chain has TRBV4-1 and TRBJ2-3; 11 bases fit TRBD2. Losses at the gene ends were 1 base for V and 3 bases for J; bases not matched to a gene: 3. In germline, CDR1 is MGHRA, CDR2 YSYEKL. The CDR3 runs to 16 residues. In DNA form, the CDR3 reads TGCGCCAGCAGCCAAGGACTAGCGGGATGGACAGATACGCAGTATTTT. Translated: CASSQGLAGWTDTQYF.

The CDR3: CASSYRSTGQGKTDTQYF. The CDR3 region has the DNA TGCGCCAGCAGTTATAGATCGACGGGACAGGGTAAGACAGATACGCAGTATTTT. The chain combines TRBV5-1 with TRBJ2-3; 9 bases are shared with TRBD1. CDR3 length: 18 residues. Germline V gene lookup returns CDR1 SGHRS and CDR2 YFSETQ. The V and J ends lost 5 bases and 3 bases, in that order; junction bases with no gene match: 16.

The J gene is TRBJ2-3, the V gene TRBV10-3, with 11 positions matching TRBD2. The CDR3 has 17 residues. CDR1 is ENHRY and CDR2 is SYGVKD in the germline V gene. The junction had 5 bases not matched to a gene; V was cut back by 3 bases and J by 0 bases. DNA of the CDR3: TGTGCCATCAGTGAACCTCGGACTAGCGGGAGCACAGATACGCAGTATTTT. Its translation: CAISEPRTSGSTDTQYF.

V is TRBV19 and J is TRBJ2-1; D uncertain. CDR1 and CDR2 from the germline V gene are LNHDA and SQIVND (reference sequence). Trimming stripped 10 bases from V and 1 base from J, with 11 bases between. The CDR3 spans 13 residues. The CDR3 sequence: CAISSSSYNEQFF. The CDR3 DNA sequence: TGTGCCATAAGTTCCTCATCCTACAATGAGCAGTTCTTC.

The chain links TRBV11-2 to TRBJ1-1; D unclear. The germline V and J ends were trimmed by 3 bases and 2 bases, with 7 bases remaining between them. There are 13 residues in the CDR3. The V gene's germline CDR1 is SGHAT and CDR2 FQNNGV. The CDR3 loop is CASSFSYNTEAFF. CDR3 sequence (DNA): TGTGCCAGCAGCTTCTCCTATAACACTGAAGCTTTCTTT.

This chain uses TRBV20-1 with TRBJ2-5, with 8 bases that match TRBD2. Germline CDR1 DFQATT, CDR2 SNEGSKA (reference sequence). This CDR3 is built from 13 residues. V gave up 6 bases and J gave up 5 bases; unmatched junction bases: 8. CDR3 loop: CSAHGGAPETQYF. The CDR3 DNA reads as TGCAGTGCGCACGGGGGGGCCCCGGAGACCCAGTACTTC.

The V call is TRBV18, the J call TRBJ2-1; TRBD1 or TRBD2 may be the D gene (6 bases each). CDR1 is KGHSH and CDR2 is LQKENI in the germline V gene. V lost 1 base to trimming and J lost 6 bases, with 13 bases between them. The CDR3 consists of 15 residues. The CDR3 DNA follows: TGTGCCAGCTCACCACGGGGGGCGACCTCCAATGAGCAGTTCTTC. Protein sequence: CASSPRGATSNEQFF.

The chain couples TRBV7-8 to TRBJ2-7; D is perhaps TRBD1 or TRBD2 (6 bases each). V was clipped by 2 bases and J by 6 bases, with 17 bases between them. From germline, CDR1 is SGHVS and CDR2 FQNEAQ. This CDR3 spans 15 amino acids. In nucleotides, the CDR3 is TGTGCCAGCAGCTTAATTCGCCAAACGGGGGCCGAGCAGTACGTC. Its protein is CASSLIRQTGAEQYV.

The rearrangement joins TRBV5-1 to TRBJ1-2; 7 nucleotides match TRBD1. CDR3 length: 19 residues. Germline lookup yields CDR1 SGHRS and CDR2 YFSETQ. V trimming: 3 bases; J trimming: 1 base; junction bases outside the gene matches: 18. CDR3 DNA sequence: TGCGCCAGCAGCTATGGGGGACAGCATACGGGGGATGTTAACTATGGCTACACCTTC. The encoded protein is CASSYGGQHTGDVNYGYTF.

V usage is TRBV28 and J usage is TRBJ1-5, with TRBD1 matching 7 bases. V shed 6 bases, J shed 2 bases, and the junction held 7 bases outside the gene matches. Germline V gives CDR1 MDHEN, CDR2 SYDVKM. CDR3 length equals 15 residues. The CDR3: CASRGLTGGNQPQHF. CDR3 in DNA: TGTGCCAGCAGGGGGCTAACAGGGGGCAATCAGCCCCAGCATTTT.

This clonotype was seen only once. This chain links TRBV5-4 with TRBJ2-5; D not certain. Trimming pared 4 bases from V and 2 bases from J, leaving 9 bases between. The CDR3 runs 13 residues. CDR1 is SGHNT and CDR2 is YYREEE in the germline V gene (reference sequence). This CDR3 is CASSPDGQETQYF. CDR3 in DNA: TGTGCCAGCAGCCCCGACGGGCAAGAGACCCAGTACTTC.

Here the CDR3 reads CSASEGGYGYTF. CDR3 nucleotides: TGCAGCGCTTCGGAGGGTGGCTATGGCTACACCTTC. V and J are TRBV29-1 and TRBJ1-2; D gene unclear. The length of the CDR3 is 12 residues. Germline V lookup: CDR1 SQVTM, CDR2 ANQGSEA. Between the trimmed V and J ends, which lost 7 bases and 4 bases, there was a span of 13 bases.

This chain uses TRBV2 with TRBJ2-5; tentative D call: TRBD1 (6 bases). Germline V gene data show CDR1 as SNHLY and CDR2 as FYNNEI. Trimming removed 7 bases at V and 0 bases at J, with 12 bases between. This CDR3 region has 14 residues. The CDR3 is CASKGGQYQETQYF. CDR3 sequence (DNA): TGTGCCAGCAAGGGCGGACAGTACCAAGAGACCCAGTACTTC.

The chain uses TRBV7-6 and TRBJ2-3; D is ambiguous. The germline V gene has CDR1 SGHVS and CDR2 FNYEAQ. The CDR3 sequence is 16 residues long. The ends were cut back, 0 bases at V and 2 bases at J, with 12 bases in the middle. DNA for the CDR3: TGTGCCAGCAGCTTAGCGGCAGGTTCTTACACAGATACGCAGTATTTT. This sequence encodes CASSLAAGSYTDTQYF.

The gene calls are TRBV10-3 and TRBJ2-7; 7 bases line up with TRBD1. The V segment lost 6 bases and the J segment 2 bases; nucleotides outside the gene matches: 4. Germline V gene sequence: CDR1 ENHRY, CDR2 SYGVKD. This CDR3 spans 13 amino acids. CDR3 in DNA: TGTGCCATCAGGGGACAGCAAGCCTACGAGCAGTACTTC. This translates into CAIRGQQAYEQYF.

The chain joins TRBV12-3 or TRBV12-4 to TRBJ1-1; the match to TRBD1 covers 7 bases. The CDR3 sequence is 15 residues long. V shed 5 bases, J shed 3 bases, and the junction held 9 bases outside the gene matches. CDR3 coding DNA: TGTGCCAGCAGTCCGCAGGACAGGTTCGACACTGAAGCTTTCTTT. Translation gives CASSPQDRFDTEAFF.

This clonotype appeared once. The CDR3 nucleotides are TGTGCCAGCAGCACACGGCTAGGAACTGGAAACACCATATATTTT. The encoded protein is CASSTRLGTGNTIYF. The V gene is TRBV7-8, the J gene TRBJ1-3; D is undetermined. Trimming shortened V by 5 bases and J by 2 bases, and 13 bases separated the two germline ends. The CDR3 has 15 residues. From germline, CDR1 is SGHVS and CDR2 FQNEAQ.

The chain employs TRBV4-1 and TRBJ2-5, with D perhaps TRBD1 (5 bases). The CDR3 has 15 residues. The germline V gene has CDR1 MGHRA and CDR2 YSYEKL. Trimming stripped 1 base from V and 4 bases from J, with 13 bases between. The CDR3 DNA reads TGCGCCAGCAGCCAAGTTGGCAGGGTGAGAGAGACCCAGTACTTC. Translation: CASSQVGRVRETQYF.